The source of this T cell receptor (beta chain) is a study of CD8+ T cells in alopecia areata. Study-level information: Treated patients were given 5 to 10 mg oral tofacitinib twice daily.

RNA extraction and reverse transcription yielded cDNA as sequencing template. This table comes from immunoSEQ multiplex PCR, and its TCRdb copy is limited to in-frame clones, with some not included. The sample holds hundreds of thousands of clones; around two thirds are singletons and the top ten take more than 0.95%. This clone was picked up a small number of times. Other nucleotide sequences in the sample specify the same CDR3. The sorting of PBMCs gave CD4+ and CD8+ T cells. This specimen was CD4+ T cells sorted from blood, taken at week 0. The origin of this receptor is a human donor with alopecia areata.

DNA of the CDR3: TGTGCCTGGAGTGTACGCGAAAAACTGTTTTTT. As protein: CAWSVREKLFF. This chain links TRBV30 with TRBJ1-4; D gene unclear. The CDR3 spans 11 residues. The V end lost 0 bases, the J end lost 8 bases, and 4 bases lay between the germline ends. Germline V CDR1 and CDR2: GTSNPN, SVGIG (reference sequence).